The present T cell receptor beta chain was sequenced within a study of T cell repertoires in cytomegalovirus infection. This clonotype was seen only a few times. TCRdb re-analysed the reads in MiXCR, keeping a single row per CDR3 protein. The table records about 180,000 distinct CDR3 sequences, approximately 18% of them present only once. The sequencing sample was made of CD8+ T cells from PBMCs. The clonotype comes from a human donor in good health (CMV status not recorded). Some clones in this sample may be carry-over from other donors' samples.

The CDR3 loop is CASSLAVDKASDTQYF. The DNA of the CDR3 is TGTGCCAGCAGCTTAGCTGTTGACAAGGCATCAGATACGCAGTATTTT. J is TRBJ2-3 and V is TRBV7-2; D unresolved. The length of the CDR3 is 16 residues. The germline gives CDR1 SGHTA, CDR2 FQGNSA. V lost 0 bases to trimming and J lost 4 bases, with 14 bases between them.